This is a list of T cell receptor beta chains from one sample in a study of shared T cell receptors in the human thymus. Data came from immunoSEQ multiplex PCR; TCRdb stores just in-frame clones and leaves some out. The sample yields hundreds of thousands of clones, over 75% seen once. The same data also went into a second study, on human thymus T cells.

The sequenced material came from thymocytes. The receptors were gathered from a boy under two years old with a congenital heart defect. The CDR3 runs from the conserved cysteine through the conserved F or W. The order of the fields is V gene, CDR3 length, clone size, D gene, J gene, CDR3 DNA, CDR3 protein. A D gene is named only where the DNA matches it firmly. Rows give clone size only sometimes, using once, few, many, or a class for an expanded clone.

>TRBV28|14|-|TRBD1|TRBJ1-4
TGTGCCAGCAGTACAGGGGCGGCGAATGAAAAACTGTTTTTT
CASSTGAANEKLFF
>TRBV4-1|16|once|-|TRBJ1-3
TGCGCCAGCAGCCACTTAAAGAACTTCTCTGGAAACACCATATATTTT
CASSHLKNFSGNTIYF
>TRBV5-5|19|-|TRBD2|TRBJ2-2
TGTGCCAGCAGCTTGTGGTTACGACTAGCGGGAAGTAGTAGCGGGGAGCTGTTTTTT
CASSLWLRLAGSSSGELFF
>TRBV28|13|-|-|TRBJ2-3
TGTGCCAGCAGTGAACAGGCGGTAGATACGCAGTATTTT
CASSEQAVDTQYF
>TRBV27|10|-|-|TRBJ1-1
TGTGCCAGCAGTTCAAATGAAGCTTTCTTT
CASSSNEAFF
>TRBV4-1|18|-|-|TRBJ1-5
TGCGCCAGCAGCCAAGAGGAAATGTACATTAGGGGGTATCAGCCCCAGCATTTT
CASSQEEMYIRGYQPQHF
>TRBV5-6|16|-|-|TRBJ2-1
TGTGCCAGCAGCACTAACCCCGGGACACTCTACAATGAGCAGTTCTTC
CASSTNPGTLYNEQFF
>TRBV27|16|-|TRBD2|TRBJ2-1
TGTGCCAGTCGGAGGCGGGGGGGACTCTCCTACAATGAGCAGTTCTTC
CASRRRGGLSYNEQFF
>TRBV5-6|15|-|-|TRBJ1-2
TGTGCCAGCACCACCCGAAGGGAGGGGAGCAACGGCTACACCTTC
CASTTRREGSNGYTF
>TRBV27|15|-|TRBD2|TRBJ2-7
TGTGCCAGCAGTTTACTACGGGGGACTACCTACGAGCAGTACTTC
CASSLLRGTTYEQYF
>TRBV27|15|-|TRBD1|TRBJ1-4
TGTGCCAGCAGTTCCCGGACAGGGCCTGATGAAAAACTGTTTTTT
CASSSRTGPDEKLFF
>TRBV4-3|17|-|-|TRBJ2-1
TGCGCCAGCAGCCAAGATGCCCTGAGTGAGAGTAACAATGAGCAGTTCTTC
CASSQDALSESNNEQFF
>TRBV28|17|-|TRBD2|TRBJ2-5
TGTGCCAGCAGTTTCGTCCTAGCGGGAGGGCCTCCCGAGACCCAGTACTTC
CASSFVLAGGPPETQYF
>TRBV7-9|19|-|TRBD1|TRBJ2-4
TGTGCCAGCAGCTTAGATCCGGGACAGGGGCGAGGGGCCAAAAACATTCAGTACTTC
CASSLDPGQGRGAKNIQYF
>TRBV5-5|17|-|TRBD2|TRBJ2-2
TGTGCCAGCAGCTACCTAGCGGGAGTGTTGGACACCGGGGAGCTGTTTTTT
CASSYLAGVLDTGELFF
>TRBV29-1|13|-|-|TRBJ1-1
TGCAGCGTTAAAAAGGGAGGGAACACTGAAGCTTTCTTT
CSVKKGGNTEAFF
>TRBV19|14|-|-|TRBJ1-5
TGTGCCAGTAAAGGAGGGGTTAGCAATCAGCCCCAGCATTTT
CASKGGVSNQPQHF
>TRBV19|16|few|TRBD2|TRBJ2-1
TGTGCCAGTAGTGGGGGACTAGCGGGAGGGGATGATGAGCAGTTCTTC
CASSGGLAGGDDEQFF
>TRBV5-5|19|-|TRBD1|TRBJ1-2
TGTGCCAGCAGCTTTGGGAGACAGGGGGCGAAGGAAACTAACTATGGCTACACCTTC
CASSFGRQGAKETNYGYTF
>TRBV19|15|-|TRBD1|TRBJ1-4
TGTGCCAGTAGTATGACCGGACAGGGGTGCGAAAAACTGTTTTTT
CASSMTGQGCEKLFF
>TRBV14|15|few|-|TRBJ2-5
TGTGCCAGCAGCCAAGGACGGACTCACCAAGAGACCCAGTACTTC
CASSQGRTHQETQYF
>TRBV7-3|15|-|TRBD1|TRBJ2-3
TGTGCCAGCAGTTCCACAGGGGAAGCGACAGATACGCAGTATTTT
CASSSTGEATDTQYF